The clone carrying this T cell receptor (beta chain) was seen a few times. Antigen: not known. Sequence at one end of the junction differs from germline and may be a read error. The germline gives CDR1 SQVTM, CDR2 ANQGSEA. This CDR3 has 15 residues. Amplification used 60 Vbeta primers and 13 Jbeta primers. The data were produced by immunoSEQ multiplex PCR, yet TCRdb's version contains in-frame clones alone and is incomplete. The profile shows over 150,000 clones, 70% to 80% of them singletons. This sample was included in a study of cytomegalovirus exposure and HLA in healthy donors. Study-wide points: Presence/absence analyses assumed roughly uniform sequencing depth across donors, which may not hold.

The source material was PBMCs. The chain recombines TRBV29-1 with TRBJ2-6; 12 bases agree with TRBD1. The receptor's source is a man aged 40-49 years in good health and CMV-seronegative. This chain's CDR3 is CSVAGQGAGANGLTF. DNA for the CDR3: TGCAGCGTTGCGGGACAGGGGGCTGGGGCCAACGGCCTGACTTTC.